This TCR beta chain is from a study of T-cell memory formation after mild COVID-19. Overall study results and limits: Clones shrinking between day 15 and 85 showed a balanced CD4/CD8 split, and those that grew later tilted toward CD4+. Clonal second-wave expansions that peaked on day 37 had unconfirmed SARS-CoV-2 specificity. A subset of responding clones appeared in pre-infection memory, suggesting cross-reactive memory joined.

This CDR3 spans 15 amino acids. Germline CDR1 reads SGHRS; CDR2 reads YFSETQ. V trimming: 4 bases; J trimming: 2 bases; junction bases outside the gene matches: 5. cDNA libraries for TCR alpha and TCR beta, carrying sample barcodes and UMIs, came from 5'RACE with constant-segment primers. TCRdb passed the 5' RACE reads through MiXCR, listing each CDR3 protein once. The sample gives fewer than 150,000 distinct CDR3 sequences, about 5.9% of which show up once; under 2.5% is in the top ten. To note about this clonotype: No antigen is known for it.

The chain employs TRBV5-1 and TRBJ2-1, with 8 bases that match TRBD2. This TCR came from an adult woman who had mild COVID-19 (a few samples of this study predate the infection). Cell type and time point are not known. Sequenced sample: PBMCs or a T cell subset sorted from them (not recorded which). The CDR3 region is CASSPAGATYNEQFF. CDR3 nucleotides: TGCGCCAGCAGCCCAGCGGGAGCAACCTACAATGAGCAGTTCTTC.